The following is a TCR beta chain sequence with its context. What it binds is not known. The sample belongs to a study of cytomegalovirus exposure and HLA in healthy donors. V shed 3 bases and J shed 5 bases, with 13 bases lying between them. The CDR3 runs 14 residues. The germline gives CDR1 LNHDA, CDR2 SQIVND (reference sequence). PCR was performed using 60 Vbeta and 13 Jbeta primers. The protocol was immunoSEQ multiplex PCR, while the TCRdb copy is restricted to in-frame clones and leaves out a portion. The sample holds tens of thousands of clones, around 82% seen once. Whole-study findings and limits: Common viral pathogens seemed to be connected with several of the most significant clusters, according to a later analysis. Within an earlier analysis, most TCR beta V segments proved productive either about 87% or about 30% of the time. CMV serostatus was the only recorded immune exposure for donors. In a later analysis, V- and J-gene trimming of beta chains associated with a DCLRE1C missense variant, replicated independently.

The specimen sequenced was PBMCs. V is TRBV19 and J is TRBJ1-1; possibly TRBD1 for D (6 bases). The origin of this receptor is a male donor in good health and CMV-seronegative. The CDR3 region has the DNA TGTGCCAGTAGTATTTTAGGGGGAGATACTGAAGCTTTCTTT. Translating gives CASSILGGDTEAFF.